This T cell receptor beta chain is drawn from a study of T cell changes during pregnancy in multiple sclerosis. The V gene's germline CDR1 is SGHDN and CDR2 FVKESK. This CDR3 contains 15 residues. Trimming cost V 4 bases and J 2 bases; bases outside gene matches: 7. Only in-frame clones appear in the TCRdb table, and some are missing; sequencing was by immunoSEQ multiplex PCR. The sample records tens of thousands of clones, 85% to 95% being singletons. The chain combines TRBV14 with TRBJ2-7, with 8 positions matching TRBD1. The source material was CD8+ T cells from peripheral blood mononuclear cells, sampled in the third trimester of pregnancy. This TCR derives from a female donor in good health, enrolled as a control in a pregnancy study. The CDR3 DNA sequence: TGTGCCAGCAGCCCCCTCGGCAGGGGGCCCTACGAGCAGTACTTC. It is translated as CASSPLGRGPYEQYF.